Below, one T cell receptor (beta chain) is given with its context. Per germline, CDR1 ENHRY and CDR2 SYGVKD. CDR3 length: 12 amino acids. Trimming shortened V by 4 bases and J by 3 bases, and 4 bases separated the two germline ends. Generated by immunoSEQ multiplex PCR, the TCRdb table keeps only in-frame clones and is missing some. This table holds about 660,000 clones, around 87% found once. This specimen comes from a study of shared T cell receptors in the human thymus. These data were also filed under a second study, of human thymus T cells.

This receptor was obtained from a boy younger than two with a congenital heart defect. The sequencing sample was made of thymocytes. V is TRBV10-3 and J is TRBJ1-3; D call uncertain. The CDR3 sequence is CAISVDGNTIYF. DNA for the CDR3: TGTGCCATCAGTGTAGATGGAAACACCATATATTTT.